This T cell receptor (beta chain) was retrieved from a study of CD8+CD57+ T cells in acquired aplastic anemia. About the research overall: 3.2 ug was the average amount of DNA from sorted CD4+ and CD8+ cells.

In the case of this clonotype: As yet, its antigen is unknown. A much larger clone is a single base away; this may be a read error.

General observations from the study: Overlapping CD8+ CDR3 repertoires of patients and controls contained roughly 29 shared sequences.

According to the study, genomic DNA was the template for TCR beta VDJ and CDR3 profiling. TCRdb re-called the reads through MiXCR, storing one row per CDR3 protein. Of 200,000 to 250,000 distinct CDR3 sequences detected, over 55% appear once; the ten largest clones hold less than 30%. This receptor was identified in a human donor in good health. Sequenced sample: sorted CD4+, CD8+, or CD8+CD57+ T cells (not recorded which) from PBMCs.

CDR3 loop: CASGPWASGGRADTQYF. The CDR3 nucleotides are TGTGCCAGCGGCCCATGGGCTAGCGGGGGTCGTGCAGATACGCAGTATTTT. The chain carries TRBV5-8 and TRBJ2-3; the match to TRBD2 covers 10 bases. CDR1 is SGHTS and CDR2 is YDEGEE in the germline V gene. V lost 7 bases, J lost 4 bases, and 15 bases stayed unmatched. The CDR3 totals 17 residues.